This TCR beta chain was captured by sequencing in a study of cytomegalovirus exposure and HLA in healthy donors. CDR1 is SGDLS, CDR2 YYNGEE, per germline. V lost 1 base and J lost 8, with 12 bases in between. This CDR3 spans 13 amino acids. This clone turned up a few times. Its antigen is currently unknown. Use of 60 Vbeta and 13 Jbeta primers characterized the PCR. Study processing details: Later, an analysis found around 77 million unique TCR beta chains, and some 10 million of these were shared. The data were produced by immunoSEQ multiplex PCR, yet TCRdb's version contains in-frame clones alone and is incomplete. The DNA was the basis for D and trimming; V, J and clone size are from that table. The sample lists around 170,000 clones, roughly 80% occurring once. Overall study findings and caveats: Analysis was carried out at a later point, and it linked a missense DCLRE1C variant to TCR beta V- and J-gene trimming.

The rearrangement links TRBV9 to TRBJ1-2; D gene ambiguous. The sample was PBMCs. The sequence derives from a man aged 40-49 years in good health and CMV-seropositive. DNA for the CDR3: TGTGCCAGCAGCGTATCCGTAAGCCGGGGCTACACCTTC. The encoded protein is CASSVSVSRGYTF.